This is a list of T cell receptor beta chains from one sample in a study of blood T cell repertoires in COVID-19. Measured with immunoSEQ multiplex PCR; TCRdb has only the in-frame clones, and not every one. Of approximately 220,000 clones in the sample, 83% were seen once. Sequenced: PBMCs or T cells enriched from blood (not recorded which). These receptor sequences come from a woman aged 45 to 65 who had been exposed to COVID-19. CDR3s include the opening cysteine and the closing phenylalanine or tryptophan. The D gene is left open where the match is weak. Size is omitted from some rows. Given values are once, few, many or a class for expanded clones.

clone_size	v_call	j_call	d_call	cdr3_aa	cdr3_nt
once	TRBV27	TRBJ1-6	TRBD1	CASSSQEGAISSPLHF	TGTGCCAGCAGTTCCCAGGAGGGGGCGATAAGTTCACCCCTCCACTTT
NA	TRBV28	TRBJ1-4	NA	CASTRDSLSATNEKLFF	TGTGCCAGCACTCGAGACAGCTTATCCGCAACTAATGAAAAACTGTTTTTT
NA	TRBV5-6	TRBJ2-7	NA	CASRPAGAYEQYF	TGTGCCAGCCGCCCCGCCGGTGCCTACGAGCAGTACTTC
NA	TRBV12-5	TRBJ1-1	NA	CASGLDPYFGGEAFF	TGTGCTAGTGGTTTGGACCCGTATTTCGGGGGGGAGGCTTTCTTT
NA	TRBV30	TRBJ1-4	TRBD1	CAWSVGQGDEKLFF	TGTGCCTGGAGTGTGGGACAGGGGGATGAAAAACTGTTTTTT
once	TRBV11-2	TRBJ2-5	NA	CASTNFGGERKRRETQYF	TGTGCCAGCACTAATTTTGGCGGGGAAAGAAAGAGGAGAGAGACCCAGTACTTC
NA	TRBV15	TRBJ1-1	NA	CATSRDRQDEAFF	TGTGCCACCAGCAGAGATCGTCAGGATGAAGCTTTCTTT
once	TRBV28	TRBJ1-5	TRBD1	CASGTGNQPQHF	TGTGCCAGCGGGACAGGCAATCAGCCCCAGCATTTT
NA	TRBV28	TRBJ1-4	TRBD1	CASSRTTGTGVTFNEKLFF	TGTGCCAGCAGTCGTACGACCGGGACAGGGGTGACTTTTAATGAAAAACTGTTTTTT
NA	TRBV9	TRBJ1-5	NA	CASSLFNQPQHF	TGTGCCAGCAGCCTCTTTAATCAGCCCCAGCATTTT
NA	TRBV5-4	TRBJ1-6	NA	CASRETAANSPLHF	TGTGCCAGCAGGGAGACGGCGGCCAATTCACCCCTCCACTTT
NA	TRBV4-1	TRBJ1-3	NA	CASSQDPYDTIYF	TGCGCCAGCAGCCAAGACCCTTATGACACCATATATTTT
few	TRBV19	TRBJ1-1	NA	CASSIRRNTEAFF	TGTGCCAGTAGTATTCGGAGGAACACTGAAGCTTTCTTT
few	TRBV14	TRBJ1-1	NA	CASSQDRLTEAFF	TGTGCCAGCAGCCAAGATCGTCTCACTGAAGCTTTCTTT
NA	TRBV6-1	TRBJ2-2	NA	CASKAGNTGELFF	TGTGCCAGCAAGGCAGGGAACACCGGGGAGCTGTTTTTT
NA	TRBV2	TRBJ1-4	NA	CASGGTESLNEKLFF	TGTGCCAGCGGAGGGACGGAGAGTCTTAATGAAAAACTGTTTTTT
NA	TRBV5-1	TRBJ1-6	NA	CASSTGQRNSPLHF	TGCGCCAGCAGTACCGGACAGAGGAATTCACCCCTCCACTTT
NA	TRBV7-2	TRBJ2-1	TRBD2	CASSLSPGGGREGEQFF	TGTGCCAGCAGCTTATCCCCCGGGGGGGGCCGGGAGGGTGAGCAGTTCTTC
NA	TRBV6-1	TRBJ1-1	NA	CASSEEPGVRAFF	TGTGCCAGCAGTGAAGAACCCGGGGTGAGAGCTTTCTTT
NA	TRBV7-2	TRBJ1-3	NA	CASSLKVGGGGNTIYF	TGTGCCAGCAGCTTAAAGGTTGGGGGAGGTGGAAACACCATATATTTT
once	TRBV24-1	TRBJ1-5	NA	CATSAAGGTSNQPQHF	TGTGCCACCAGTGCCGCTGGAGGGACTAGCAATCAGCCCCAGCATTTT
NA	TRBV27	TRBJ1-1	NA	CASALGGTEAFF	TGTGCCAGCGCCCTAGGAGGCACTGAAGCTTTCTTT
NA	TRBV7-9	TRBJ2-5	NA	CASSYERGGETQYF	TGTGCCAGCAGCTACGAACGGGGAGGAGAGACCCAGTACTTC
NA	TRBV4-3	TRBJ2-7	TRBD2	CASSQVWGTSGASEQYF	TGCGCCAGCAGCCAAGTGTGGGGGACTAGCGGGGCGAGCGAGCAGTACTTC
NA	TRBV19	TRBJ1-5	NA	CASSMGRGLLQPQHF	TGTGCCAGTAGTATGGGGAGGGGTCTTCTTCAGCCCCAGCATTTT
NA	TRBV12-3/TRBV12-4	TRBJ1-6	NA	CASSFQGSSPLHF	TGTGCCAGCAGTTTTCAGGGTAGTTCACCCCTCCACTTT
NA	TRBV19	TRBJ1-5	TRBD1	CASSINNRGLTQHF	TGTGCCAGTAGTATTAATAACAGGGGCTTGACCCAGCATTTT
NA	TRBV3-1/TRBV3-2	TRBJ1-4	TRBD1	CASSQDPPDRARGEKLFF	TGTGCCAGCAGCCAAGATCCCCCGGACAGGGCCCGAGGTGAAAAACTGTTTTTT
few	TRBV3-1/TRBV3-2	TRBJ1-1	NA	CASRPKGTGGAFF	TGTGCCAGCAGACCCAAGGGTACGGGGGGAGCTTTCTTT
NA	TRBV30	TRBJ1-3	NA	CAWSVRRDTHSGNTIYF	TGTGCCTGGAGTGTACGTCGGGACACCCACTCTGGAAACACCATATATTTT
NA	TRBV7-9	TRBJ1-2	NA	CASSLVAGVYGYTF	TGTGCCAGCAGCTTAGTCGCGGGGGTCTATGGCTACACCTTC
few	TRBV10-3	TRBJ2-5	TRBD1	CAISRQGGRSETQYF	TGTGCCATCAGCCGACAGGGTGGGCGTTCAGAGACCCAGTACTTC
NA	TRBV4-2	TRBJ2-3	TRBD2	CASSQASGDTDTQYF	TGTGCCAGCAGCCAAGCCAGCGGGGACACAGATACGCAGTATTTT
NA	TRBV7-7	TRBJ1-2	NA	CASSLHRRVYGYTF	TGTGCCAGCAGCTTACACCGGCGGGTCTATGGCTACACCTTC
NA	TRBV15	TRBJ2-1	TRBD1	CATSRRNRGRGSYNEQFF	TGTGCCACCAGCAGGAGAAACAGGGGCCGGGGCTCCTACAATGAGCAGTTCTTC
NA	TRBV27	TRBJ1-2	TRBD1	CASRPTGSSYGYTF	TGTGCCAGCAGACCGACAGGGTCCTCCTATGGCTACACCTTC
NA	TRBV15	TRBJ2-7	NA	CATSRDRTPSYEQYF	TGTGCCACCAGCAGAGATAGGACACCATCCTACGAGCAGTACTTC
NA	TRBV5-1	TRBJ1-1	TRBD1	CASSLEGAWKDTEAFF	TGCGCCAGCAGCTTGGAGGGGGCCTGGAAGGATACTGAAGCTTTCTTT
NA	TRBV2	TRBJ2-1	NA	CASSLIQSSAQPNEQFF	TGTGCCAGCAGCCTTATTCAATCTAGCGCCCAACCCAATGAGCAGTTCTTC
NA	TRBV4-1	TRBJ2-7	NA	CASSQPTVTPKVYYEQYF	TGCGCCAGCAGCCAGCCCACCGTTACCCCCAAAGTCTACTACGAGCAGTACTTC
NA	TRBV28	TRBJ1-4	TRBD1	CASRQAGQGNEKLFF	TGTGCCAGCAGACAGGCGGGACAGGGAAATGAAAAACTGTTTTTT
once	TRBV19	TRBJ1-2	TRBD1	CASSSYTGTGKYYTF	TGTGCCAGTAGTTCATATACCGGGACAGGGAAGTACTACACCTTC
NA	TRBV1	TRBJ1-2	NA	CTSSHDQSGWGGGGPAVGYTF	TGCACCAGCAGCCACGACCAATCTGGGTGGGGAGGCGGTGGTCCCGCCGTGGGCTACACCTTC
few	TRBV3-1/TRBV3-2	TRBJ2-7	NA	CASSPDLNYEQYF	TGTGCCAGCAGCCCCGACTTAAACTACGAGCAGTACTTC
NA	TRBV4-1	TRBJ1-1	TRBD1	CASSQPPTGGHTEAFF	TGCGCCAGCAGCCAACCTCCCACAGGGGGCCACACTGAAGCTTTCTTT
NA	TRBV10-3	TRBJ2-7	TRBD1	CAISESGGGQSYEQYF	TGTGCCATCAGTGAGTCAGGGGGCGGTCAATCCTACGAGCAGTACTTC
NA	TRBV6-5	TRBJ2-1	NA	CASTQVGATNEQFF	TGTGCCAGCACCCAAGTGGGGGCCACCAATGAGCAGTTCTTC
NA	TRBV5-8	TRBJ2-2	NA	CASSRTRATGELFF	TGTGCCAGCAGCCGGACAAGAGCAACCGGGGAGCTGTTTTTT
NA	TRBV10-3	TRBJ1-1	NA	CAISPTNDRNTEAFF	TGTGCCATCAGCCCGACCAACGACAGGAACACTGAAGCTTTCTTT
NA	TRBV5-5	TRBJ2-2	NA	CASSLGQIYPTGELFF	TGTGCCAGCAGCTTGGGCCAGATTTACCCCACCGGGGAGCTGTTTTTT
NA	TRBV5-1	TRBJ2-1	NA	CASSLEAGNNEQFF	TGCGCCAGCAGCTTGGAGGCGGGAAACAATGAGCAGTTCTTC
NA	TRBV5-1	TRBJ2-1	NA	CASSFIRGGDDNEQFF	TGCGCCAGCAGCTTCATCAGGGGAGGGGATGACAATGAGCAGTTCTTC
NA	TRBV10-3	TRBJ1-1	TRBD1	CAISETGDTEAFF	TGTGCCATCAGTGAGACAGGGGACACTGAAGCTTTCTTT
NA	TRBV6-5	TRBJ1-1	NA	CASSPLDRHEAFF	TGTGCCAGCAGTCCGCTCGACAGGCATGAAGCTTTCTTT
NA	TRBV7-8	TRBJ2-7	NA	CASSLAGGVSSYEQYF	TGTGCCAGCAGCTTAGCGGGCGGGGTTAGCTCCTACGAGCAGTACTTC
NA	TRBV19	TRBJ2-3	TRBD1	CASGSPTGPTYTDTQYF	TGTGCCAGTGGCTCGCCGACAGGGCCTACATACACAGATACGCAGTATTTT
NA	TRBV25-1	TRBJ2-7	NA	CASSEQGYEQYF	TGTGCCAGCAGTGAACAGGGCTACGAGCAGTACTTC
once	TRBV6-5	TRBJ1-1	NA	CASSYTPDRWDTEAFF	TGTGCCAGCAGTTACACCCCGGACAGATGGGACACTGAAGCTTTCTTT
NA	TRBV2	TRBJ1-2	NA	CASSPVLYGYTF	TGTGCCAGCAGTCCCGTCCTCTATGGCTACACCTTC
NA	TRBV7-8	TRBJ1-1	NA	CASSTQGRLNTEAFF	TGTGCCAGCAGCACCCAGGGCCGATTGAACACTGAAGCTTTCTTT